This T cell receptor beta chain comes out of a study of T cells expressing NK-cell markers. Overall study context: Researchers got TCR beta repertoires out of sorted CD3+CD56+NKG2C+, CD3+CD56+NKG2C- and CD3+CD56-NKG2C+ T cells. Study outcomes and limitations: Of the CD8+ T cell pool in over 5 donors, roughly 1.0-8% was accounted for by dominant NKG2C+ clonotypes. Whether the expanded NKG2C+ T cell clones recognized HCMV remained unclear. Four of the donors also had these clonotypes leading their CD3+CD56-NKG2C+ fraction.

A word on this clonotype: No antigen is known for it.

Each CDR3 protein gets one entry in TCRdb, which reprocessed the 5' RACE reads and gives no DNA. This sample contains approximately 440,000 distinct CDR3 sequences. The germline gives CDR1 SGHDN, CDR2 FVKESK. The CDR3 contains 13 residues. The chain couples TRBV14 to TRBJ2-3; without DNA, the TCRdb call of TRBD1 cannot be checked. This receptor was identified in a woman aged 45 to 65 in good health. The specimen was blood T cells: a sorted CD56 or NKG2C T cell subset, CD4+ or CD8+ T cells, or bulk PBMC T cells (not recorded which). CDR3 region: CASSQEGRVAQYF.